These 31 T cell receptor beta chains were sequenced from one sample in a study of molecular identifiers for immune sequencing clone quantification. Using its own MiXCR run on the PCR reads, TCRdb lists one record per CDR3 protein. The sample holds approximately 500,000 distinct CDR3 sequences; roughly 24% are singletons and the top ten take around 0.76%. The specimen sequenced was naive CD8+ T cells from blood, with Jurkat cell RNA spiked in. Subset meaning: FACS-sorted CD8+CD4-CCR7+CD45RA+ naive T cells. The receptors stem from a human donor in good health. Some libraries in this study had Jurkat cell RNA spiked in.

The chain joins TRBV27 to TRBJ2-1; 10 positions agree with TRBD2. Germline-derived CDR1 and CDR2 are MNHEY and SMNVEV (reference sequence). V lost 5 bases and J lost 5; bases outside the gene matches: 6. CDR3 length: 15 residues. CDR3: CASSPSSGGHNEQFF. The CDR3, as DNA: TGTGCCAGCAGTCCGTCTAGCGGGGGCCACAATGAGCAGTTCTTC.

The chain carries TRBV6-5 and TRBJ2-3, with 7 bases matching TRBD2. Germline V gene lookup returns CDR1 MNHEY and CDR2 SVGAGI. CDR3 length: 16 residues. V shed 5 bases, J shed 0 bases, and the junction held 8 bases outside the gene matches. The CDR3 spells CASSHEPSGSTDTQYF. DNA of the CDR3: TGTGCCAGCAGTCACGAACCTAGCGGTAGCACAGATACGCAGTATTTT.

With respect to this clonotype: This may be a read error: a much more frequent sequence differs by one nucleotide. V is TRBV10-3 and J is TRBJ1-5; TRBD1 matches at 7 bases. Germline CDR1 is ENHRY and CDR2 is SYGVKD. This CDR3 is 13 amino acids long. CDR3 amino acids: CAVSETGYQPQHF. CDR3 DNA: TGTGCCGTCAGCGAGACAGGGTACCAGCCCCAGCATTTT.

This clonotype appeared many times. The gene calls are TRBV29-1 and TRBJ1-2; 7 bases are a match to TRBD1. The CDR3 runs 14 residues. The junction had 4 bases not matched to a gene; V was cut back by 0 bases and J by 3 bases. In germline, CDR1 is SQVTM, CDR2 ANQGSEA. The CDR3, as DNA: TGCAGCGTTGAAGATCAGGACAGGCACTATGGCTACACCTTC. It is translated as CSVEDQDRHYGYTF.

V is TRBV9 and J is TRBJ2-7; 7 bases are shared with TRBD2. The CDR3 loop spans 16 amino acids. The V gene's germline CDR1 is SGDLS and CDR2 YYNGEE. V lost 8 bases, J lost 5 bases, and 19 bases stayed unmatched. The CDR3 DNA reads as TGTGCCAGGAGTCCCGTGGGGGGGAAGGTTACTCACGAGCAGTACTTC. Encoded protein: CARSPVGGKVTHEQYF.

This chain uses TRBV6-2 or TRBV6-3 with TRBJ2-3; 9 nucleotides match TRBD2. Trimming removed 6 bases from V and 4 bases from J; junction bases left unmatched: 8. This CDR3 has 15 residues. Germline V gene lookup returns CDR1 MNHEY and CDR2 SVGEGT. CDR3 nucleotide sequence: TGTGCCAGCAGAGAAATAGCGGGAGCCCCAGATACGCAGTATTTT. Translating gives CASREIAGAPDTQYF.

This clonotype was counted a few times. V and J are TRBV6-5 and TRBJ1-3; 9 bases are a match to TRBD1. CDR1 MNHEY and CDR2 SVGAGI come from the germline V gene. CDR3 length equals 15 residues. J was trimmed by 4 bases and V by 2 bases; bases with no gene match: 3. CDR3 sequence reads: CASSYTGGVGNTIYF. Here the CDR3 DNA reads TGTGCCAGCAGTTACACAGGGGGCGTCGGAAACACCATATATTTT.

The chain recombines TRBV6-1 with TRBJ2-3; D remains unclear. This CDR3 has 15 amino acids. V was clipped by 1 base and J by 0 bases, with 8 bases between them. Germline V gives CDR1 MNHNS, CDR2 SASEGT. The CDR3 reads CASSEERASTDTQYF. The CDR3 DNA is TGTGCCAGCAGTGAAGAACGGGCTAGCACAGATACGCAGTATTTT.

In its sample, this clonotype was seen many times. The chain joins TRBV12-3 or TRBV12-4 to TRBJ2-7; D unclear. V was shortened by 1 base and J by 0 bases, with 16 bases between the two germline ends. The CDR3 is 17 amino acids. CDR3 in DNA: TGTGCCAGCAGTTTAGATTCGACGGGTCCGGACTCCTACGAGCAGTACTTC. Protein product: CASSLDSTGPDSYEQYF.

In its sample, this clonotype was seen many times. This chain connects TRBV7-9 to TRBJ2-7; no reliable D call. The CDR3 is made up of 12 amino acids. The V end lost 0 bases, the J end lost 6 bases, and 6 bases lay between the germline ends. Germline CDR1 is SEHNR and CDR2 is FQNEAQ (reference sequence). CDR3 DNA sequence: TGTGCCAGCAGCTTAGCCGGCCTCGAGCAGTACTTC. Translating it yields CASSLAGLEQYF.

Many counts were recorded for this clonotype. The gene calls are TRBV5-6 and TRBJ1-4; D may be TRBD1 (6 bases). V was shortened by 2 bases and J by 6 bases, with 8 bases between the two germline ends. The CDR3 consists of 13 residues. In germline, CDR1 is SGHDT, CDR2 YYEEEE. CDR3 DNA sequence: TGTGCCAGCAGCTTAGGGGGACATGAAAAACTGTTTTTT. Protein sequence: CASSLGGHEKLFF. Looking up the rest from reference TRBV5-6 and TRBJ1-4 gives the full variable domain: DAGVTQSPTHLIKTRGQQVTLRCSPKSGHDTVSWYQQALGQGPQFIFQYYEEEERQRGNFPDRFSGHQFPNYSSELNVNALLLGDSALYLCASSLGGHEKLFFGSGTQLSVL.

The J gene is TRBJ2-1, the V gene TRBV7-6; the D gene is possibly TRBD2 (5 bases). Germline CDR1 SGHVS, CDR2 FNYEAQ. Deletions cut 5 bases from V and 0 bases from J, with 14 bases between. CDR3 length: 16 residues. The CDR3 sequence is CASSREAASSYNEQFF. CDR3 DNA sequence: TGTGCCAGCAGCCGGGAAGCGGCTTCCTCCTACAATGAGCAGTTCTTC.

This clonotype was detected many times. This sequence joins TRBV4-2 and TRBJ2-7, with D possibly TRBD2 on 5 matching bases. The CDR3 sequence is 15 residues long. Per the germline V gene, CDR1 is LGHNA and CDR2 is YNFKEQ. The ends were cut back, 0 bases at V and 3 bases at J, with 12 bases in the middle. The CDR3 DNA is TGTGCCAGCAGCCAAGATCGAGGGATCGGCTACGAGCAGTACTTC. Its protein is CASSQDRGIGYEQYF.

This clonotype was seen a handful of times. The gene calls are TRBV30 and TRBJ1-2; no firm D call. With 3 bases removed from V and 1 base from J, the gap between germline ends came to 12 bases. There are 14 residues in the CDR3. Per the germline V gene, CDR1 is GTSNPN and CDR2 is SVGIG (reference sequence). CDR3 loop: CAWSSLGVNYGYTF. DNA for the CDR3: TGTGCCTGGAGCTCACTCGGTGTTAACTATGGCTACACCTTC.

The table lists this clonotype with many counts. V and J are TRBV4-1 and TRBJ1-3; D perhaps matches TRBD1 (6 bases). The CDR3 sequence is 15 residues long. V lost 1 base, J lost 0 bases, and 7 bases lay in between. Per the germline V gene, CDR1 is MGHRA and CDR2 is YSYEKL. Here the CDR3 reads CASSQVGGSGNTIYF. CDR3 coding DNA: TGCGCCAGCAGCCAAGTAGGGGGCTCTGGAAACACCATATATTTT.

This sequence joins TRBV21-1 and TRBJ1-3; the DNA was not used to check the table's D call, TRBD1. TRBV21-1 is a known pseudogene. This CDR3 has 17 residues. The CDR3 bases are TGTGCCAGCAGCAAAGCGCCTAGGGGGGTTACTGGAACCACCATATATTTT. Translated, it gives CASSKAPRGVTGTTIYF.

Only a few counts were recorded for this clonotype. The rearrangement links TRBV20-1 to TRBJ2-3, with TRBD1 matching over 9 bases. Germline values: CDR1 DFQATT, CDR2 SNEGSKA (reference sequence). The ends lost 5 bases at V and 5 bases at J; junction bases unmatched: 14. There are 16 residues in the CDR3. Here the CDR3 reads CSAGEPGQGFLDTQYF. For the CDR3, the DNA is TGCAGTGCTGGCGAACCGGGACAGGGTTTTTTAGATACGCAGTATTTT.

This sequence joins TRBV5-1 and TRBJ2-7; no reliable D call. Looked up from germline, CDR1 is SGHRS and CDR2 is YFSETQ. The CDR3 sequence is 13 residues long. The ends were cut back, 4 bases at V and 5 bases at J, with 13 bases in the middle. DNA for the CDR3: TGCGCCAGCAGCATGAGGCCCGTCAACGAGCAGTACTTC. Amino acid sequence: CASSMRPVNEQYF.

This clonotype was seen repeatedly, ten times or more. This chain uses TRBV28 with TRBJ2-4, with 9 bases lining up with TRBD2. Germline V lookup: CDR1 MDHEN, CDR2 SYDVKM. The CDR3 is 17 amino acids. The V and J ends lost 3 bases and 1 base, in that order; junction bases with no gene match: 7. CDR3 amino acids: CASSFSRGGLAKNIQYF. The CDR3 DNA reads TGTGCCAGCAGTTTCTCGCGGGGGGGATTGGCCAAAAACATTCAGTACTTC.

Regarding this clonotype: A single base separates this from a much larger clone, so it may be a read error. The chain is built from TRBV6-6 and TRBJ1-5; D unresolved. V was shortened by 10 bases and J by 6 bases, with 16 bases between the two germline ends. Per the germline V gene, CDR1 is MNHNY and CDR2 is SVGAGI (reference sequence). The CDR3 consists of 13 residues. The CDR3 here is CAISGTRSQPQHF. In nucleotides, the CDR3 is TGTGCCATCAGCGGAACAAGGAGTCAGCCCCAGCATTTT.

This clonotype was seen more than once but under ten times. CDR3 nucleotide sequence: TGTGCCAGCAGCCCACTGGCTGAAGCTTTCTTT. Protein: CASSPLAEAFF. This rearrangement joins TRBV13 to TRBJ1-1; D gene ambiguous. The CDR3 spans 11 residues. Trimming took 5 bases from V and 6 from J, leaving 7 bases between them. Germline CDR1 is PRHDT and CDR2 is FYEKMQ (reference sequence). Together with reference TRBV13 and TRBJ1-1, the CDR3 gives the full variable domain: AAGVIQSPRHLIKEKRETATLKCYPIPRHDTVYWYQQGPGQDPQFLISFYEKMQSDKGSIPDRFSAQQFSDYHSELNMSSLELGDSALYFCASSPLAEAFFGQGTRLTVV.

Comment on this clonotype: At one of its ends the junction is not consistent with the germline gene, which may arise from a read error. The chain employs TRBV20-1 and TRBJ2-7, with 11 bases identical to TRBD2. The V gene's germline CDR1 is DFQATT and CDR2 SNEGSKA (reference sequence). CDR3 length: 14 residues. In DNA, the CDR3 is TGCAGTGCTAGTACTAGCGGGAGTGACTACGTGCAGTACTTC. Protein sequence: CSASTSGSDYVQYF.

As regards this clonotype: A much larger clone differs from this one at a single base, so this may be a read error. This chain joins TRBV28 and TRBJ2-2; the D is unclear. Trimming took 6 bases from V and 2 from J, leaving 13 bases between them. This CDR3 contains 15 residues. CDR1 and CDR2 (germline): MDHEN, SYDVKM. CDR3 in amino acids: CASSPGPENTGELFF. The CDR3 DNA is TGTGCCAGCAGCCCTGGACCAGAAAACACCGGGGAGCTGTTTTTT.

The chain uses TRBV19 and TRBJ2-7; a weak D match, TRBD1 (5 bases). The germline gives CDR1 LNHDA, CDR2 SQIVND (reference sequence). With 2 bases removed from V and 3 bases from J, the gap between germline ends came to 11 bases. The CDR3 is 14 residues long. The CDR3 loop reads CASSIRTPDYEQYF. Written as DNA, the CDR3 is TGTGCCAGTAGTATACGGACACCCGACTACGAGCAGTACTTC.

The rearrangement links TRBV6-2 or TRBV6-3 to TRBJ2-2; D unresolved. The CDR3 is made up of 12 amino acids. Germline values: CDR1 MNHEY, CDR2 SVGEGT. V shed 6 bases and J shed 6 bases, with 8 bases lying between them. The CDR3, as DNA: TGTGCCAGCAGGCTATTAGCCGGGGAGCTGTTTTTT. It encodes CASRLLAGELFF.

This clonotype was seen a handful of times. The junction departs from germline at one end; a sequencing error may be responsible. The chain links TRBV27 to TRBJ2-1; D not resolved. The V gene's germline CDR1 is MNHEY and CDR2 SMNVEV (reference sequence). The CDR3 consists of 15 residues. The chain's CDR3 is CASTVGRSSYSEQFF. The CDR3 region has the DNA TGTGCCAGCACGGTAGGCCGAAGCTCCTACAGTGAGCAGTTCTTC.

With regard to this clonotype: A much larger clone differs from this one at a single base, so this may be a read error. The chain uses TRBV6-5 and TRBJ2-3; 8 bases fit TRBD1. This CDR3 region has 15 residues. After removal of 0 bases from V and 4 bases from J, the junction contained 3 bases not matched to a gene. Germline lookup yields CDR1 MNHEY and CDR2 SVGAGI. The CDR3 nucleotides are TGTGCCAGCAGTTACTCGGACAGGGTGGCAGATACGCAGTATTTT. Protein sequence: CASSYSDRVADTQYF.

Only a few counts were recorded for this clonotype. The chain couples TRBV20-1 to TRBJ2-7; D is ambiguous. The CDR3 has 12 residues. Between the trimmed V and J ends, which lost 0 bases and 3 bases, there was a span of 6 bases. Looked up from germline, CDR1 is DFQATT and CDR2 is SNEGSKA (reference sequence). The CDR3 coding sequence is TGCAGTGCTAGAGATTGCGGCTACGAGCAGTACTTC. Its protein product is CSARDCGYEQYF.

This chain connects TRBV11-2 to TRBJ2-1; 12 bases map to TRBD2. The CDR3 is made up of 14 amino acids. Germline CDR1 is SGHAT and CDR2 is FQNNGV. J lost 2 bases, V lost 8 bases, and 1 base had no gene match. CDR3 amino acids: CASGLAGTYNEQFF. The CDR3 DNA sequence: TGTGCCAGCGGACTAGCGGGGACCTACAATGAGCAGTTCTTC.

The sample holds many counts of this clonotype. V gene TRBV7-9 combines with J gene TRBJ1-5; TRBD1 is a possible D gene (6 bases). Trimming left V 5 bases short and J 7 bases short, with 12 bases between. Per the germline V gene, CDR1 is SEHNR and CDR2 is FQNEAQ (reference sequence). This CDR3 has 13 amino acids. The CDR3 is CASSPGHPQPQHF. CDR3 bases: TGTGCCAGCAGCCCGGGACATCCCCAGCCCCAGCATTTT.

The J gene is TRBJ2-1, the V gene TRBV7-9, with 10 bases fitting TRBD1. This CDR3 is 13 amino acids long. J lost 8 bases, V lost 11 bases, and 9 bases had no gene match. Germline CDR1 and CDR2: SEHNR and FQNEAQ (reference sequence). The CDR3 nucleotides read TGTGCCGGTGGGACAGGGGTTCCGGATGAGCAGTTCTTC. Translated, it gives CAGGTGVPDEQFF.